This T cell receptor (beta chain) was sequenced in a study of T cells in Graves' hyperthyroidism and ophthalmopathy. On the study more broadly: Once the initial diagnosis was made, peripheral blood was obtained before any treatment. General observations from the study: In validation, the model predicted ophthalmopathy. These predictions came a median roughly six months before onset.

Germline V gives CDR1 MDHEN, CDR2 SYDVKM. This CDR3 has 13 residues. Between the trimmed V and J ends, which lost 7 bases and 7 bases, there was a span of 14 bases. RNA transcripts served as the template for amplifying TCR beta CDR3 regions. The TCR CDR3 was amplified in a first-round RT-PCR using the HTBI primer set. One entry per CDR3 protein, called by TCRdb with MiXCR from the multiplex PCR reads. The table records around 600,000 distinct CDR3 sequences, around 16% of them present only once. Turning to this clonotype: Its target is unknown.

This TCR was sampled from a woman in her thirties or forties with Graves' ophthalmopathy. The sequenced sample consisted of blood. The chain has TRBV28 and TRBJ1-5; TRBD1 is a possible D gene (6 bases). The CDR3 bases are TGTGCCAGCACACAGGGAGATTTGCAGCCCCAGCATTTT. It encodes CASTQGDLQPQHF.